Each of the 13 T cell receptor beta chains below was sequenced from the same sample in a study of post-analysis software for immune sequencing data. The authors incorporated unique molecular identifiers into the TCR beta cDNA libraries. TCRdb called the PCR reads again in MiXCR, with one record for every CDR3 protein. The sample consists of around 260,000 distinct CDR3 sequences, 36% of them appearing once. The study's findings and limits: The study found TRBV5-6, TRBV5-1 and TRBV20-1 among four to six TRBV segments more frequent in patients than controls.

The antigens for these receptors are not known. Sequencing was carried out using blood. Receptor source: a girl between 10 and 17 years old with multiple sclerosis.

The chain is built from TRBV5-1 and TRBJ2-7; TRBD1 is a possible D gene (6 bases). Germline CDR1 reads SGHRS; CDR2 reads YFSETQ. This CDR3 region has 16 residues. With 4 bases removed from V and 1 base from J, the gap between germline ends came to 18 bases. Here the CDR3 reads CASSLAPGQSSYEQYF. The CDR3 DNA reads as TGCGCCAGCAGCCTGGCACCGGGACAATCTTCCTACGAGCAGTACTTC.

This rearrangement joins TRBV7-8 to TRBJ2-1; no clear D. From germline, CDR1 is SGHVS and CDR2 FQNEAQ. The length of the CDR3 is 15 residues. Trimming shortened V by 5 bases and J by 5 bases, and 16 bases separated the two germline ends. The CDR3 region has the DNA TGTGCCAGCAGCGATACGGACCGATTCAACAATGAGCAGTTCTTC. This sequence encodes CASSDTDRFNNEQFF.

The chain uses TRBV20-1 and TRBJ2-3, with D perhaps TRBD2 (5 bases). V shed 0 bases and J shed 5 bases, with 9 bases lying between them. From germline, CDR1 is DFQATT and CDR2 SNEGSKA (reference sequence). The CDR3 runs 13 residues. The CDR3 here is CSARESSRDTQYF. CDR3 nucleotide sequence: TGCAGTGCTAGAGAATCTAGCCGAGATACGCAGTATTTT.

This clonotype occurred many times. V usage is TRBV20-1 and J usage is TRBJ2-1, with D unresolved. The CDR3 loop spans 11 amino acids. From germline, CDR1 is DFQATT and CDR2 SNEGSKA (reference sequence). V was trimmed by 3 bases and J by 6 bases, leaving 6 bases between them. The CDR3 DNA follows: TGCAGTGCTAGTGGTTGCAATGAGCAGTTCTTC. This codes for CSASGCNEQFF.

The chain uses TRBV15 and TRBJ2-7; the match to TRBD2 covers 10 bases. CDR3 length: 16 residues. The germline V gene encodes CDR1 LNHNV and CDR2 YYDKDF (reference sequence). The V segment lost 1 base and the J segment 3 bases; nucleotides outside the gene matches: 6. The CDR3 nucleotides read TGTGCCACCAGCAGAGGCGGACTAGCGGCAAACTACGAGCAGTACTTC. This translates into CATSRGGLAANYEQYF.

This clonotype was found a few times. A read error may explain this, as a much larger clone is one base away. V is TRBV4-1 and J is TRBJ2-3; no clear D. Trimming cost V 4 bases and J 1 base, with 12 bases left between them. Germline V gene lookup returns CDR1 MGHRA and CDR2 YSYEKL. The CDR3 is made up of 15 amino acids. DNA of the CDR3: TGCGCCAGCAGCCTTGGGCCCCGGGGCACAGATACGCAGTATTTT. It codes for CASSLGPRGTDTQYF.

At least ten counts were recorded for this clonotype. The rearrangement uses TRBV20-1 and TRBJ1-2; D is uncertain. V lost 3 bases, J lost 2 bases, and 7 bases lay in between. This CDR3 comprises 12 residues. Germline lookup yields CDR1 DFQATT and CDR2 SNEGSKA (reference sequence). Here the CDR3 reads CSARAANYGYTF. CDR3 nucleotides: TGCAGTGCTAGGGCGGCAAACTATGGCTACACCTTC.

This clonotype was seen more than once but under ten times. The gene calls are TRBV24-1 and TRBJ2-2; D could derive from TRBD1 or TRBD2 (5 bases each). CDR1 is KGHDR, CDR2 SFDVKD, per germline. This CDR3 is 14 amino acids long. V shed 4 bases and J shed 13 bases, with 18 bases lying between them. CDR3 region: CATSEGTEPPGLFF. The CDR3 DNA reads TGTGCCACCAGTGAGGGGACGGAACCGCCGGGGCTGTTTTTT.

This clonotype has only a few counts. With a much larger clone just one base away, this may be a read error. This chain uses TRBV25-1 with TRBJ2-6, with a possible D match to TRBD2 (7 bases). Germline-derived CDR1 and CDR2 are MGHDK and SYGVNS. V lost 10 bases to trimming and J lost 6 bases, with 10 bases between them. CDR3 length equals 12 residues. The CDR3 DNA follows: TGTGCCACGGGGGGCGCGGCCAACGTCCTGACTTTC. As protein: CATGGAANVLTF.

This clonotype appeared many times. The rearrangement links TRBV7-9 to TRBJ1-2; D unresolved. The germline V and J ends were trimmed by 7 bases and 0 bases, with 12 bases remaining between them. Per germline, CDR1 SEHNR and CDR2 FQNEAQ (reference sequence). This CDR3 comprises 14 residues. As DNA, the CDR3 is TGTGCCAGCATCGTCGACGGCGCTAACTATGGCTACACCTTC. It codes for CASIVDGANYGYTF.

This clonotype was counted at least ten times. The rearrangement uses TRBV29-1 and TRBJ1-2, with no clear D. Per the germline V gene, CDR1 is SQVTM and CDR2 is ANQGSEA. Trimming stripped 4 bases from V and 6 bases from J, with 15 bases between. The CDR3 loop spans 13 amino acids. Written as DNA, the CDR3 is TGCAGCGTTGGACTGATAACGGGCGATGGCTACACCTTC. This encodes CSVGLITGDGYTF.

This clonotype was detected many times. The gene calls are TRBV12-3 or TRBV12-4 and TRBJ1-4; no clear D. The CDR3 length is 17 residues. Trimming left V 2 bases short and J 0 bases short, with 13 bases between. CDR3 loop: CASSLTSGSATNEKLFF. Here the CDR3 DNA reads TGTGCCAGCAGTTTAACCTCCGGATCTGCAACTAATGAAAAACTGTTTTTT.

This clonotype showed up many times. This chain uses TRBV12-3 or TRBV12-4 with TRBJ2-1; 8 bases line up with TRBD2. Unmatched junction bases numbered 5, after V lost 6 bases and J lost 7 bases. The CDR3 contains 13 residues. CDR3 in DNA: TGTGCCAGCAGCACCGGGACTAGAAATGAGCAGTTCTTC. Translating it yields CASSTGTRNEQFF.